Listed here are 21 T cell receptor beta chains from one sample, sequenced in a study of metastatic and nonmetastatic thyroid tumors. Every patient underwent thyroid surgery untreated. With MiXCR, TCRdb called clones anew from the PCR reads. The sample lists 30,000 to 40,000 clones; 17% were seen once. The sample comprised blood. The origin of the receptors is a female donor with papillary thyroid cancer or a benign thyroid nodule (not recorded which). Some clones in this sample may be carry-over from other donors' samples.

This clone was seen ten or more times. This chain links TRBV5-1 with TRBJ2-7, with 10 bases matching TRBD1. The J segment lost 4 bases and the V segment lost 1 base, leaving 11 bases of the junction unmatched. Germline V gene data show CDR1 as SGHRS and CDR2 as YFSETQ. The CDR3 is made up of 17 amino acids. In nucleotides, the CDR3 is TGCGCCAGCAGCTTGAGGGCCGGACAGGGGGAGCTTTACGAGCAGTACTTC. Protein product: CASSLRAGQGELYEQYF.

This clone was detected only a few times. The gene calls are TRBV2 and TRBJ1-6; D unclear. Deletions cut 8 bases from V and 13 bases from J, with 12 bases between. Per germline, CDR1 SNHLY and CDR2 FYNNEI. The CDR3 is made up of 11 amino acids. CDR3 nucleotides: TGTGCCAGCTCACGGGTCGCGCCCCTCCACTTT. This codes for CASSRVAPLHF.

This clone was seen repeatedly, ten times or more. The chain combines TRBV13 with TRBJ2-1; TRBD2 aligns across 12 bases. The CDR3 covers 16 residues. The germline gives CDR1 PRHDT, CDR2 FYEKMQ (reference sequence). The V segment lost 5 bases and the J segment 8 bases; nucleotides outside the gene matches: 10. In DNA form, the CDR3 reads TGTGCCAGCAGCCCCGACCGACTAGCGGGAGACTATGAGCAGTTCTTC. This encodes CASSPDRLAGDYEQFF.

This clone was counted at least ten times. As DNA, the CDR3 is TGTGCCAGTAGTATCCGGGACAGTAATAACTATGGCTACACCTTC. Translation: CASSIRDSNNYGYTF. The chain joins TRBV19 to TRBJ1-2; 7 bases line up with TRBD1. V trimming: 3 bases; J trimming: 1 base; junction bases outside the gene matches: 5. This CDR3 spans 15 amino acids. CDR1 is LNHDA, CDR2 SQIVND, per germline (reference sequence).

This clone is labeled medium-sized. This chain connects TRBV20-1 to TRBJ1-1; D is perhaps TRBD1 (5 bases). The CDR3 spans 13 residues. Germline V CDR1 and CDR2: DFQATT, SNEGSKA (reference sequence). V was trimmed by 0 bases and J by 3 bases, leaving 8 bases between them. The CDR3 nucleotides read TGCAGTGCTAGAGATACGGGACACACTGAAGCTTTCTTT. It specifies CSARDTGHTEAFF.

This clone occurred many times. CDR3 coding DNA: TGTGCCAGCAGCTTGGAGGGACTAGCGGGAGGAAAACAGTTCTTC. Translating gives CASSLEGLAGGKQFF. The chain recombines TRBV5-4 with TRBJ2-1; 15 bases agree with TRBD2. The CDR3 consists of 15 residues. From germline, CDR1 is SGHNT and CDR2 YYREEE (reference sequence). J lost 13 bases, V lost 0 bases, and 5 bases had no gene match.

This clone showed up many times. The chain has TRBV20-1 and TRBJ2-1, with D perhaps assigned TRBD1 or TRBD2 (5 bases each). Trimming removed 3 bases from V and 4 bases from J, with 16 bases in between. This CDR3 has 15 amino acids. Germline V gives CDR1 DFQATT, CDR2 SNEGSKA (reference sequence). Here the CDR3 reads CSASVGELDYNEQFF. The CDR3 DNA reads TGCAGTGCTAGCGTAGGGGAGCTAGATTACAATGAGCAGTTCTTC.

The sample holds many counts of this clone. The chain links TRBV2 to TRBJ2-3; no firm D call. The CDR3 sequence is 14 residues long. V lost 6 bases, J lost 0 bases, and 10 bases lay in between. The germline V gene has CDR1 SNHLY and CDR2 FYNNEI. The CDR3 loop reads CASRGYRSTDTQYF. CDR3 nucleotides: TGTGCCAGCAGGGGCTATCGGAGCACAGATACGCAGTATTTT. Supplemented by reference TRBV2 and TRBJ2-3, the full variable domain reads EPEVTQTPSHQVTQMGQEVILRCVPISNHLYFYWYRQILGQKVEFLVSFYNNEISEKSEIFDDQFSVERPDGSNFTLKIRSTKLEDSAMYFCASRGYRSTDTQYFGPGTRLTVL.

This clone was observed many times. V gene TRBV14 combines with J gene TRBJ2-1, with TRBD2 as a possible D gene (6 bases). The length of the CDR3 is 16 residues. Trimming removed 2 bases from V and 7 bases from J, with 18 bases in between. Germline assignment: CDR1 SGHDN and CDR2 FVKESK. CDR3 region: CASSQRLAGSLNEQFF. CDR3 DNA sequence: TGTGCCAGCAGCCAACGTCTGGCGGGATCTTTGAATGAGCAGTTCTTC.

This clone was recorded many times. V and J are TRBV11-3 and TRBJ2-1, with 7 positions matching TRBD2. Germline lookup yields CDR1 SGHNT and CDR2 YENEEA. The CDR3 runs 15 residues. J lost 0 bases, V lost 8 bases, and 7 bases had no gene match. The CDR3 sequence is CASGMREPSYNEQFF. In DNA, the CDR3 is TGTGCCAGCGGGATGCGGGAGCCCTCCTACAATGAGCAGTTCTTC.

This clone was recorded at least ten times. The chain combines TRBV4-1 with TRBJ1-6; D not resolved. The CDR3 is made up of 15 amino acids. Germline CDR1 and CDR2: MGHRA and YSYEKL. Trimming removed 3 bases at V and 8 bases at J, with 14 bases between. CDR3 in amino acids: CASSHPDSPHSPLHF. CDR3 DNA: TGCGCCAGCAGCCACCCGGACTCACCCCATTCACCCCTCCACTTT.

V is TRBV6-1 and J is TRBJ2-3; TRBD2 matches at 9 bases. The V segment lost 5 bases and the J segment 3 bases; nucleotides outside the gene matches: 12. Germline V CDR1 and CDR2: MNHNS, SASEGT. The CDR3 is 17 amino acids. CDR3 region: CASSQPNGGGGTDTQYF. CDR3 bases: TGTGCCAGCAGTCAACCCAATGGCGGGGGGGGAACAGATACGCAGTATTTT.

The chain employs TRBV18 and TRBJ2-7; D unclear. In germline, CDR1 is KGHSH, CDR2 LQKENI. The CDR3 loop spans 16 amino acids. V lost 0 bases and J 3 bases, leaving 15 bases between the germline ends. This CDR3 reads CASSPPLSNSYYEQYF. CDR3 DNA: TGTGCCAGCTCACCACCCTTAAGTAACAGCTACTACGAGCAGTACTTC.

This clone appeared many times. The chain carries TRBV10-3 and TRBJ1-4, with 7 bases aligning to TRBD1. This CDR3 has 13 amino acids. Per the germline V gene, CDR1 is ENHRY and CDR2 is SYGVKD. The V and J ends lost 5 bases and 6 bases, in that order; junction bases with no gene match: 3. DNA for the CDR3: TGTGCCATCAGTCCCCAGGGGGATGAAAAACTGTTTTTT. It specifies CAISPQGDEKLFF.

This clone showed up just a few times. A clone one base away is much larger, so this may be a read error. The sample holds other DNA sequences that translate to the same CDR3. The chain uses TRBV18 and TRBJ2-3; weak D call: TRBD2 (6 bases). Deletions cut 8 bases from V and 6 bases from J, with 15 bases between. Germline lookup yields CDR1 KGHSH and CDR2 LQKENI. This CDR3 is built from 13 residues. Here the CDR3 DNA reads TGTGCCAGCACACGAAGGGAGGCGGATACGCAGTATTTT. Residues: CASTRREADTQYF. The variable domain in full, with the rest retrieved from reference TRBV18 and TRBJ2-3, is NAGVMQNPRHLVRRRGQEARLRCSPMKGHSHVYWYRQLPEEGLKFMVYLQKENIIDESGMPKERFSAEFPKEGPSILRIQQVVRGDSAAYFCASTRREADTQYFGPGTRLTVL.

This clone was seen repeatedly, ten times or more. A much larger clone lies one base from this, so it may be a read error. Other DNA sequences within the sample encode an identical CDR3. In nucleotides, the CDR3 is TGTGCCAGCCATTCTAGGGCGGAGACCGCGCAGTATTTT. As protein: CASHSRAETAQYF. This chain links TRBV12-3 or TRBV12-4 with TRBJ2-3; D gene unclear. This CDR3 is built from 13 residues. With 8 bases removed from V and 10 bases from J, the gap between germline ends came to 19 bases.

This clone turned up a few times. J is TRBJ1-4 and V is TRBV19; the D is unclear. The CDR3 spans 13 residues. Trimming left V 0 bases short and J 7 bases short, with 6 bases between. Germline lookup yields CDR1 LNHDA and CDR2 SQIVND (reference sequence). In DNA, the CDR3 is TGTGCCAGTAGTATAGATCATCTTGAAAAACTGTTTTTT. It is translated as CASSIDHLEKLFF.

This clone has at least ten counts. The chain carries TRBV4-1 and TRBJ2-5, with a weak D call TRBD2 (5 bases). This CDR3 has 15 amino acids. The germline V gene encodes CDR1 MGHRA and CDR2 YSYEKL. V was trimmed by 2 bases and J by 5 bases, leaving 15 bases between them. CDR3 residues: CASSQSIGRWETQYF. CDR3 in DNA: TGCGCCAGCAGCCAATCGATTGGGAGATGGGAGACCCAGTACTTC.

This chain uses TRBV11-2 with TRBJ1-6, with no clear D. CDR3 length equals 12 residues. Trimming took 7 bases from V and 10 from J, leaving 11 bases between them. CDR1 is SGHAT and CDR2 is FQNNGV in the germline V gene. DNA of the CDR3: TGTGCCAGCACCCCAATGGGATCACCCCTCCACTTT. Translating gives CASTPMGSPLHF. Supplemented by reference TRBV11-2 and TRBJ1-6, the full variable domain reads EAGVAQSPRYKIIEKRQSVAFWCNPISGHATLYWYQQILGQGPKLLIQFQNNGVVDDSQLPKDRFSAERLKGVDSTLKIQPAKLEDSAVYLCASTPMGSPLHFGNGTRLTVT.

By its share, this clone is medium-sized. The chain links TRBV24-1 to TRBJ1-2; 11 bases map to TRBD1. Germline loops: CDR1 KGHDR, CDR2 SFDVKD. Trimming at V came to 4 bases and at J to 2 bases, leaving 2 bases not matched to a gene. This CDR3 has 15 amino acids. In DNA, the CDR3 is TGTGCCACCAGTGAGGGACAGGGGGTGAACTATGGCTACACCTTC. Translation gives CATSEGQGVNYGYTF.

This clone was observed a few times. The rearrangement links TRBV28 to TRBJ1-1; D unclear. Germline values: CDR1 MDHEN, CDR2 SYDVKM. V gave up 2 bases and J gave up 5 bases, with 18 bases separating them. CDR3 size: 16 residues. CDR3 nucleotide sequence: TGTGCCAGCAGTTTAGACACGCGGGGTCTTCGGACTGAAGCTTTCTTT. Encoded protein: CASSLDTRGLRTEAFF.